Presented here are 28 T cell receptor beta chains from one specimen sequenced in a study of cytomegalovirus exposure and HLA in healthy donors (dated by TCRdb to 2015 to 2018). The method behind the library was the immunoSEQ multiplex PCR assay. The multiplex PCR relied on a mix of 60 forward primers for TCR Vbeta segments and 13 reverse primers for TCR Jbeta segments. Drawn from immuneACCESS, this table holds only the in-frame rearrangements with V and J called that TCRdb kept. Clones are partly lost; checked studies trace under half to an unresolved V gene and leave the rest unexplained. The sample profile shows 130,000 or so clones; just under 80% of them were found once. The ten largest clones take up about 5.3% of the sample. Source material: PBMCs. The receptors were gathered from a man younger than 45 in good health and CMV-seronegative.

The rearrangement joins TRBV4-3 to TRBJ2-1; the match to TRBD2 covers 7 bases. Germline V lookup: CDR1 LGHNA, CDR2 YSLEER. Unmatched junction bases numbered 13, after V lost 3 bases and J lost 2 bases. The CDR3 totals 18 residues. CDR3 region: CASSQKWGSGGPYNEQFF. In DNA form, the CDR3 reads TGCGCCAGCAGCCAGAAATGGGGTTCGGGGGGACCCTACAATGAGCAGTTCTTC.

The chain combines TRBV5-4 with TRBJ2-3; TRBD2 matches 9 bases. With 0 bases clipped from V and 0 bases from J, the junction kept 8 bases outside the gene matches. Germline V gene lookup returns CDR1 SGHNT and CDR2 YYREEE (reference sequence). CDR3 length: 18 residues. The DNA of the CDR3 is TGTGCCAGCAGCTTGGGGGGACTAGCTGATTTTAGCACAGATACGCAGTATTTT. Translation: CASSLGGLADFSTDTQYF.

V usage is TRBV7-8 and J usage is TRBJ1-2; possible D gene TRBD1, 6 bases. CDR3 length equals 15 residues. The V end was cut by 4 bases, the J end by 4 bases, with 16 bases between. The germline CDR1 and CDR2 sequences are SGHVS and FQNEAQ. CDR3 sequence (DNA): TGTGCCAGCAGCTCCCCTTGGGGGCCGGGCTATGGCTACACCTTC. It encodes CASSSPWGPGYGYTF.

V is TRBV19 and J is TRBJ1-4; D call uncertain. Germline CDR1 is LNHDA and CDR2 is SQIVND (reference sequence). The CDR3 runs to 14 residues. V was cut by 3 bases and J by 5 bases, with 10 bases left in between. The CDR3 reads CASSMMRNNEKLFF. CDR3 bases: TGTGCCAGTAGTATGATGCGGAACAATGAAAAACTGTTTTTT. Full variable domain (rest looked up from reference TRBV19 and TRBJ1-4): DGGITQSPKYLFRKEGQNVTLSCEQNLNHDAMYWYRQDPGQGLRLIYYSQIVNDFQKGDIAEGYSVSREKKESFPLTVTSAQKNPTAFYLCASSMMRNNEKLFFGSGTQLSVL.

The chain links TRBV5-4 to TRBJ2-5, with 7 bases fitting TRBD1. Trimming took 2 bases from V and 2 from J; bases not matched to a gene: 3. Germline lookup yields CDR1 SGHNT and CDR2 YYREEE (reference sequence). The CDR3 extends over 14 amino acids. CDR3 residues: CASSFWDRQETQYF. The DNA of the CDR3 is TGTGCCAGCAGCTTCTGGGACAGACAAGAGACCCAGTACTTC.

The chain has TRBV4-2 and TRBJ2-7, with TRBD2 as a possible D gene (5 bases). Per the germline V gene, CDR1 is LGHNA and CDR2 is YNFKEQ. The CDR3 runs 15 residues. V was cut by 1 base and J by 4 bases, with 14 bases left in between. CDR3 sequence reads: CASSQVLRGLYEQYF. DNA of the CDR3: TGTGCCAGCAGCCAAGTACTCCGGGGTCTGTACGAGCAGTACTTC.

The chain carries TRBV4-3 and TRBJ2-5; a possible D gene is TRBD2 (6 bases). This CDR3 is 13 amino acids long. Between the trimmed V and J ends, which lost 4 bases and 5 bases, there was a span of 11 bases. Germline CDR1 is LGHNA and CDR2 is YSLEER. CDR3 loop: CASSPPGGETQYF. For the CDR3, the DNA is TGCGCCAGCAGCCCCCCCGGGGGTGAGACCCAGTACTTC.

This clone was observed once. CDR3 nucleotide sequence: TGTGCCAGCAGCCCTAGGCTCACACGACCTTACGAGCAGTACTTC. As protein: CASSPRLTRPYEQYF. The chain carries TRBV7-6 and TRBJ2-7; D gene unclear. Trimming removed 5 bases at V and 4 bases at J, with 18 bases between. Germline CDR1 reads SGHVS; CDR2 reads FNYEAQ. The CDR3 length is 15 residues. The variable domain in full, with the rest retrieved from reference TRBV7-6 and TRBJ2-7, is GAGVSQSPRYKVTKRGQDVALRCDPISGHVSLYWYRQALGQGPEFLTYFNYEAQQDKSGLPNDRFSAERPEGSISTLTIQRTEQRDSAMYRCASSPRLTRPYEQYFGPGTRLTVT.

V gene TRBV15 combines with J gene TRBJ2-2; TRBD1 aligns across 12 bases. The CDR3 covers 16 residues. CDR1 is LNHNV and CDR2 is YYDKDF in the germline V gene (reference sequence). Losses at the gene ends were 5 bases for V and 3 bases for J; bases not matched to a gene: 4. CDR3 sequence reads: CATSPRDRGHTGELFF. The CDR3 bases are TGTGCCACCAGCCCACGGGACAGGGGGCACACCGGGGAGCTGTTTTTT.

The V gene is TRBV2, the J gene TRBJ1-1; TRBD1 might be the D (6 bases). Germline CDR1 SNHLY, CDR2 FYNNEI. V shed 4 bases and J shed 3 bases, with 18 bases lying between them. This CDR3 is 16 amino acids long. CDR3 region: CASSVEGQGFDTEAFF. CDR3 in DNA: TGTGCCAGCAGTGTAGAGGGACAAGGATTTGACACTGAAGCTTTCTTT.

The chain is built from TRBV28 and TRBJ2-1; 7 nucleotides agree with TRBD1. The CDR3 sequence is 12 residues long. Germline V gene data show CDR1 as MDHEN and CDR2 as SYDVKM. The junction had 6 bases not matched to a gene; V was cut back by 4 bases and J by 12 bases. The CDR3 DNA reads as TGTGCCAGCAGTTGGGCACAGGGGAGGCAGTTCTTC. Residues: CASSWAQGRQFF.

This chain uses TRBV28 with TRBJ1-5, with 7 bases matching TRBD1. CDR1 is MDHEN, CDR2 SYDVKM, per germline. V shed 3 bases and J 7 bases; nucleotides not matched to a gene: 9. The length of the CDR3 is 15 residues. This CDR3 reads CASSFSAEGGQPQHF. CDR3 DNA sequence: TGTGCCAGCAGTTTCTCGGCTGAAGGGGGCCAGCCCCAGCATTTT. Supplemented by reference TRBV28 and TRBJ1-5, the full variable domain reads DVKVTQSSRYLVKRTGEKVFLECVQDMDHENMFWYRQDPGLGLRLIYFSYDVKMKEKGDIPEGYSVSREKKERFSLILESASTNQTSMYLCASSFSAEGGQPQHFGDGTRLSIL.

The J gene is TRBJ2-6, the V gene TRBV4-3; D is unresolved. V dropped 0 bases and J dropped 0 bases, with 6 bases sitting between them. The CDR3 covers 16 residues. Germline CDR1 reads LGHNA; CDR2 reads YSLEER. The CDR3 bases are TGCGCCAGCAGCCAAGAGTTCTACTCTGGGGCCAACGTCCTGACTTTC. Translation gives CASSQEFYSGANVLTF.

The CDR3 sequence is CASSPIYRRGSGNTIYF. The CDR3 nucleotides read TGTGCCAGCAGCCCGATTTACCGCAGGGGCTCTGGAAACACCATATATTTT. The rearrangement joins TRBV7-9 to TRBJ1-3; weak D call: TRBD1 (6 bases). Trimming cost V 5 bases and J 0 bases, with 17 bases left between them. CDR1 and CDR2 from the germline V gene are SEHNR and FQNEAQ (reference sequence). This CDR3 has 17 amino acids. The full variable domain, in which reference TRBV7-9 and TRBJ1-3 provide the parts outside the CDR3, is DTGVSQNPRHKITKRGQNVTFRCDPISEHNRLYWYRQTLGQGPEFLTYFQNEAQLEKSRLLSDRFSAERPKGSFSTLEIQRTEQGDSAMYLCASSPIYRRGSGNTIYFGEGSWLTVV.

The chain carries TRBV6-1 and TRBJ1-1; D not certain. Deletions cut 2 bases from V and 0 bases from J, with 10 bases between. CDR3 length: 15 residues. Per the germline V gene, CDR1 is MNHNS and CDR2 is SASEGT. Here the CDR3 reads CASSELRRLNTEAFF. CDR3 DNA: TGTGCCAGCAGTGAACTTAGGCGGCTGAACACTGAAGCTTTCTTT.

This chain links TRBV10-2 with TRBJ2-1, with D perhaps matching TRBD1 (6 bases). Trimming removed 3 bases at V and 9 bases at J, with 12 bases between. The CDR3 totals 13 residues. Germline CDR1 and CDR2: WSHSY and SAAADI. The CDR3 reads CASSESTGGEQFF. The CDR3 coding sequence is TGCGCCAGCAGTGAATCGACAGGCGGTGAGCAGTTCTTC.

The rearrangement uses TRBV7-9 and TRBJ1-3; possible D gene TRBD1, 6 bases. The V gene's germline CDR1 is SEHNR and CDR2 FQNEAQ (reference sequence). The CDR3 contains 17 residues. V shed 5 bases and J shed 4 bases, with 21 bases lying between them. CDR3 DNA: TGTGCCAGCAGCCTATCGACTCAGACAGGACGGGGAAACACCATATATTTT. It yields the protein CASSLSTQTGRGNTIYF.

The gene calls are TRBV7-9 and TRBJ1-2; maybe TRBD1 (5 bases). The V gene lost 4 bases and the J gene lost 4 bases, with 13 bases spanning the gap. The length of the CDR3 is 14 residues. Looked up from germline, CDR1 is SEHNR and CDR2 is FQNEAQ (reference sequence). DNA for the CDR3: TGTGCCAGCAGCTCGGGAGGGACGGTCTATGGCTACACCTTC. Its protein product is CASSSGGTVYGYTF.

This clone was found once. The chain has TRBV19 and TRBJ1-1; D gene ambiguous. The CDR3 sequence is 14 residues long. The germline V gene encodes CDR1 LNHDA and CDR2 SQIVND (reference sequence). V dropped 4 bases and J dropped 8 bases, with 17 bases sitting between them. CDR3 protein: CASSKPGEPLEAFF. The CDR3, as DNA: TGTGCCAGTAGTAAACCCGGGGAGCCCCTCGAAGCTTTCTTT.

The chain couples TRBV30 to TRBJ1-2, with TRBD1 as a possible D gene (6 bases). Trimming left V 0 bases short and J 6 bases short, with 14 bases between. The length of the CDR3 is 14 residues. CDR1 is GTSNPN, CDR2 SVGIG, per germline (reference sequence). As DNA, the CDR3 is TGTGCCTGGAGTGTGGGGGCGTTGGGAAATGGCTACACCTTC. It yields the protein CAWSVGALGNGYTF.

This clone was picked up a small number of times. V usage is TRBV4-1 and J usage is TRBJ1-1; 7 bases fit TRBD1. This CDR3 region has 14 residues. In germline, CDR1 is MGHRA, CDR2 YSYEKL. Trimming took 2 bases from V and 4 from J; bases not matched to a gene: 4. The CDR3 sequence: CASSQPTGATEAFF. For the CDR3, the DNA is TGCGCCAGCAGCCAACCAACAGGGGCCACTGAAGCTTTCTTT.

The J gene is TRBJ1-1, the V gene TRBV29-1; D is ambiguous. The germline CDR1 and CDR2 sequences are SQVTM and ANQGSEA. The V end was cut by 3 bases, the J end by 7 bases, with 9 bases between. The CDR3 length is 11 residues. CDR3 in DNA: TGCAGCGTTGACACATACAGTGAAGCTTTCTTT. Translation gives CSVDTYSEAFF.

This sequence joins TRBV10-3 and TRBJ2-6, with a tentative D call TRBD2 (6 bases). Germline values: CDR1 ENHRY, CDR2 SYGVKD. The CDR3 contains 18 residues. CDR3 bases: TGTGTCCCCCGTAGTTTCGGCGGGACCGCCTCTGGGGCCAACGTCCTGACTTTC. Protein: CVPRSFGGTASGANVLTF.

This rearrangement joins TRBV2 to TRBJ1-1, with TRBD1 matching 10 bases. The CDR3 length is 15 residues. After removal of 4 bases from V and 4 bases from J, the junction contained 6 bases not matched to a gene. Per the germline V gene, CDR1 is SNHLY and CDR2 is FYNNEI. The CDR3 is CASSVYRTGGTEAFF. The CDR3 DNA sequence: TGTGCCAGCAGTGTTTACCGGACAGGGGGCACTGAAGCTTTCTTT.

J is TRBJ1-5 and V is TRBV2, with a weak D call TRBD1 (6 bases). Per germline, CDR1 SNHLY and CDR2 FYNNEI. This CDR3 is 13 amino acids long. V lost 6 bases to trimming and J lost 2 bases, with 8 bases between them. This chain's CDR3 is CASRQGGNQPQHF. CDR3 sequence (DNA): TGTGCCAGCAGACAGGGTGGCAATCAGCCCCAGCATTTT.

V gene TRBV9 combines with J gene TRBJ2-1; 8 bases are shared with TRBD2. The CDR3 has 18 amino acids. V shed 9 bases and J 4 bases; nucleotides not matched to a gene: 21. CDR1 is SGDLS and CDR2 is YYNGEE in the germline V gene. CDR3 region: CAILHLWEPGLAYNEQFF. The DNA of the CDR3 is TGTGCCATCCTGCACCTCTGGGAGCCAGGACTAGCTTACAATGAGCAGTTCTTC.

The chain joins TRBV27 to TRBJ1-1; D possibly corresponds to TRBD1 (5 bases). This CDR3 is built from 13 residues. Trimming pared 5 bases from V and 6 bases from J, leaving 13 bases between. Per germline, CDR1 MNHEY and CDR2 SMNVEV (reference sequence). The CDR3 sequence is CASSVGWGAEAFF. CDR3 nucleotide sequence: TGTGCCAGCAGTGTGGGGTGGGGCGCTGAAGCTTTCTTT.

This clone was seen more than once but under ten times. This chain connects TRBV4-3 to TRBJ2-7; 11 nucleotides align to TRBD2. The CDR3 sequence is 15 residues long. The J segment lost 11 bases and the V segment lost 1 base, leaving 10 bases of the junction unmatched. Germline CDR1 LGHNA, CDR2 YSLEER. The CDR3 DNA reads TGCGCCAGCAGCCAAGCGACTAGCGGGGCATTTTTGGAGTACTTC. It specifies CASSQATSGAFLEYF.